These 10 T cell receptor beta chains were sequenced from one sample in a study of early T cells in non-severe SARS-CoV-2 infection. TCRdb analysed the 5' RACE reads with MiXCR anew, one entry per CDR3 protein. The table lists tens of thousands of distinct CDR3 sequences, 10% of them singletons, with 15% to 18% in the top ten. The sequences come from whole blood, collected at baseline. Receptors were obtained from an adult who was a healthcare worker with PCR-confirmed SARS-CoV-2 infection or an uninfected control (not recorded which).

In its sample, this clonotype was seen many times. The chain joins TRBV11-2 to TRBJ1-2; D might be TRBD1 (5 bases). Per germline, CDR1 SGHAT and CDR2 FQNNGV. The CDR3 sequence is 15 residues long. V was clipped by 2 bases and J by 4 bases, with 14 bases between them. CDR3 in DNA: TGTGCCAGCAGCTTAATCGCGACAGTATCCTATGGCTACACCTTC. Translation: CASSLIATVSYGYTF.

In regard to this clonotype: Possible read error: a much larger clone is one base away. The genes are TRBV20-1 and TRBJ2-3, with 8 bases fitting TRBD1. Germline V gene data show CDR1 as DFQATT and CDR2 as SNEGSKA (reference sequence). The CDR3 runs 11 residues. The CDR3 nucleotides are TGCAGTGCACGAGGGACAGGTACGCAGTATTTT. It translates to CSARGTGTQYF.

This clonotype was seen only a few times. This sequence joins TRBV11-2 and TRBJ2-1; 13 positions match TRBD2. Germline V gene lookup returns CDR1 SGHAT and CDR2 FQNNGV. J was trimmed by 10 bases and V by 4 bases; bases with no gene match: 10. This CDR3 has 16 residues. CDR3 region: CASSSGLAGELGEQFF. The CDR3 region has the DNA TGTGCCAGCAGCTCTGGACTAGCGGGAGAGTTGGGAGAGCAGTTCTTC.

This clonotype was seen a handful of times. CDR3 nucleotide sequence: TGCGCCAGCAGCCAATGGAAGGGCACAGATACGCAGTATTTT. Protein: CASSQWKGTDTQYF. The rearrangement links TRBV4-3 to TRBJ2-3, with D unclear. The germline V gene encodes CDR1 LGHNA and CDR2 YSLEER. The CDR3 runs 14 residues. V was trimmed by 2 bases and J by 1 base, leaving 7 bases between them.

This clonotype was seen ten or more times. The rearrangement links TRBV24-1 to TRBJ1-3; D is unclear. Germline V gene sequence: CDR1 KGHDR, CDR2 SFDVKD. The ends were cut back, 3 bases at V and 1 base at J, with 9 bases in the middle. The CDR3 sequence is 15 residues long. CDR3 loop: CATSDPSISGNTIYF. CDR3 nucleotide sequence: TGTGCCACCAGTGATCCGAGCATTTCTGGAAACACCATATATTTT.

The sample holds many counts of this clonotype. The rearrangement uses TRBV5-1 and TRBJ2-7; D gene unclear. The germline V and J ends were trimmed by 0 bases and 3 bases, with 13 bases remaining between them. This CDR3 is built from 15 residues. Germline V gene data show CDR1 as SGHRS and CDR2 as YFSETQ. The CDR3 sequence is CASSLAGQAGYEQYF. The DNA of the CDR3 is TGCGCCAGCAGCTTGGCCGGTCAGGCTGGCTACGAGCAGTACTTC. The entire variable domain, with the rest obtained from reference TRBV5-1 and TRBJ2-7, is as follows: KAGVTQTPRYLIKTRGQQVTLSCSPISGHRSVSWYQQTPGQGLQFLFEYFSETQRNKGNFPGRFSGRQFSNSRSEMNVSTLELGDSALYLCASSLAGQAGYEQYFGPGTRLTVT.

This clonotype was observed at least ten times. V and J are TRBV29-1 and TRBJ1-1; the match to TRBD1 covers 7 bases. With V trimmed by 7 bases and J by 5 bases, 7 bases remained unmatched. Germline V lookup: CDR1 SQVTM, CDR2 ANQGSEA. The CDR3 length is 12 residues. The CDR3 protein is CSAYLTGTEAFF. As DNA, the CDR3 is TGCAGCGCCTACCTGACAGGGACTGAAGCTTTCTTT.

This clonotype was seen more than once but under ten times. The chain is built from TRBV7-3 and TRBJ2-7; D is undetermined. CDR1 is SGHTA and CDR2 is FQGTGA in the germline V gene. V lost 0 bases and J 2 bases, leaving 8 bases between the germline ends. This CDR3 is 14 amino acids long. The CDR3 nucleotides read TGTGCCAGCAGCTTAACGGGCAGGACCTACGAGCAGTACTTC. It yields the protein CASSLTGRTYEQYF.

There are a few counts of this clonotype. This chain's CDR3 is CASSEFSGTDTQYF. The CDR3 DNA is TGTGCCAGCAGTGAGTTCTCGGGGACCGATACGCAGTATTTT. The rearrangement links TRBV2 to TRBJ2-3; D may correspond to TRBD1 or TRBD2 (5 bases each). The CDR3 totals 14 residues. Trimming took 3 bases from V and 6 from J, leaving 13 bases between them. The germline V gene has CDR1 SNHLY and CDR2 FYNNEI.

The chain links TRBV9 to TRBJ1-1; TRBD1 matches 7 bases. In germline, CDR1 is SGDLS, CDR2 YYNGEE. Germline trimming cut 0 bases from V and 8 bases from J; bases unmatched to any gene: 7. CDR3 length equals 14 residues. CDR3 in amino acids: CASSVGAEGAEAFF. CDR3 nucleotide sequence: TGTGCCAGCAGCGTAGGGGCGGAGGGGGCGGAAGCTTTCTTT. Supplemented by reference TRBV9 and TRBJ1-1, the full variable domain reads DSGVTQTPKHLITATGQRVTLRCSPRSGDLSVYWYQQSLDQGLQFLIQYYNGEERAKGNILERFSAQQFPDLHSELNLSSLELGDSALYFCASSVGAEGAEAFFGQGTRLTVV.